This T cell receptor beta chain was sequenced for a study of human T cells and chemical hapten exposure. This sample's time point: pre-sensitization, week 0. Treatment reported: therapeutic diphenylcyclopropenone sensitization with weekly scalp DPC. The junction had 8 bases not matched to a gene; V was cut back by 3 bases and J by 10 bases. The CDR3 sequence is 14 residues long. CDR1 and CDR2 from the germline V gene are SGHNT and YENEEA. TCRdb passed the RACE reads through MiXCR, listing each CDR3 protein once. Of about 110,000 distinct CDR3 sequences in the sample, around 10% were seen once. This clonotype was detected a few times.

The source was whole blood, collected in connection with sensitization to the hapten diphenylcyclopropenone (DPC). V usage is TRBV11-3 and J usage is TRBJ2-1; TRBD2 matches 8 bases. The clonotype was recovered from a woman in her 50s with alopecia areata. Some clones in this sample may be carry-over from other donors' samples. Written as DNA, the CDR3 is TGTGCCAGCAGCTTCACGGGAGGGCCGGGCGAGCAGTTCTTC. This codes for CASSFTGGPGEQFF.